This T cell receptor beta chain was sequenced in a study of T cells expressing NK-cell markers. Overall study: Sequenced donors, eight in total, included seven who were HCMV-seropositive and one who was seronegative.

CDR3 length equals 14 residues. CDR1 is MNHNS, CDR2 SASEGT, per germline. TCRdb re-called the 5' RACE reads, yielding one record per CDR3 amino acid sequence without DNA. Recorded for this sample: some 500,000 distinct CDR3 sequences. The origin of this receptor is a woman aged 50 to 60 in good health. V is TRBV6-1 and J is TRBJ1-4; TCRdb's assignment of TRBD1 cannot be checked, as there is no DNA. The sequencing sample was made of blood T cells: a sorted CD56 or NKG2C T cell subset, CD4+ or CD8+ T cells, or bulk PBMC T cells (not recorded which). CDR3 loop: CASTEVQGNEKLFF.